This entry lists 25 T cell receptor beta chains sequenced from one sample in a study of blood T cell repertoires in COVID-19. Libraries were prepared by immunoSEQ multiplex PCR; TCRdb keeps only in-frame clonotypes and omits some of them. This sample has approximately 60,000 clones; roughly four fifths occur once, and the top ten carry around 8.7%. The sequencing input was peripheral blood. Receptor source: a woman at least 80 years old with acute or convalescent COVID-19.

This chain joins TRBV5-1 and TRBJ2-5; D is possibly TRBD2 (7 bases). V lost 3 bases and J 5 bases, leaving 17 bases between the germline ends. The V gene's germline CDR1 is SGHRS and CDR2 YFSETQ. CDR3 length equals 15 residues. The CDR3 coding sequence is TGCGCCAGCAGCTCCTTAGAGGGGGGGCTCGAGACCCAGTACTTC. It is translated as CASSSLEGGLETQYF.

This chain links TRBV29-1 with TRBJ2-1; 8 bases map to TRBD1. The CDR3 covers 11 residues. Germline CDR1 and CDR2: SQVTM and ANQGSEA. V shed 7 bases and J 8 bases; nucleotides not matched to a gene: 4. The CDR3 nucleotides are TGCAGCGGACAGGGGAAGGATGAGCAGTTCTTC. It is translated as CSGQGKDEQFF.

The chain links TRBV7-9 to TRBJ1-5, with D tentatively TRBD1 (5 bases). This CDR3 contains 13 residues. Germline V gene sequence: CDR1 SEHNR, CDR2 FQNEAQ (reference sequence). V was cut by 1 base and J by 8 bases, with 9 bases left in between. In DNA, the CDR3 is TGTGCCAGCAGCTTAGATAGGGGAAAGCCCCAGCATTTT. Translation gives CASSLDRGKPQHF.

The chain is built from TRBV5-4 and TRBJ1-1; 7 positions agree with TRBD1. CDR3 length: 15 residues. Germline lookup yields CDR1 SGHNT and CDR2 YYREEE (reference sequence). Trimming took 2 bases from V and 1 from J; bases not matched to a gene: 5. In DNA, the CDR3 is TGTGCCAGCAGCTTCCCAGGGGGATCGAACACTGAAGCTTTCTTT. This translates into CASSFPGGSNTEAFF.

The V and J genes are TRBV28 and TRBJ2-7; 8 nucleotides match TRBD2. This CDR3 comprises 16 residues. Germline V CDR1 and CDR2: MDHEN, SYDVKM. J lost 4 bases, V lost 1 base, and 9 bases had no gene match. CDR3: CASSLYVSGIRYEQYF. CDR3 sequence (DNA): TGTGCCAGCAGTTTATACGTTAGCGGGATTCGGTACGAGCAGTACTTC. Together with reference TRBV28 and TRBJ2-7, the CDR3 gives the full variable domain: DVKVTQSSRYLVKRTGEKVFLECVQDMDHENMFWYRQDPGLGLRLIYFSYDVKMKEKGDIPEGYSVSREKKERFSLILESASTNQTSMYLCASSLYVSGIRYEQYFGPGTRLTVT.

There are a few counts of this clone. This rearrangement joins TRBV14 to TRBJ1-1; D unclear. The CDR3 runs 13 residues. Trimming removed 4 bases at V and 8 bases at J, with 14 bases between. Germline CDR1 SGHDN, CDR2 FVKESK. The CDR3 is CASSLVPGQEAFF. In DNA, the CDR3 is TGTGCCAGCAGCCTGGTCCCTGGGCAAGAAGCTTTCTTT.

The chain employs TRBV6-1 and TRBJ2-3; D not certain. The V gene's germline CDR1 is MNHNS and CDR2 SASEGT. This CDR3 comprises 12 residues. Trimming pared 2 bases from V and 6 bases from J, leaving 6 bases between. CDR3 nucleotides: TGTGCCAGCAGTGAATTCGGGGATACGCAGTATTTT. Translated, it gives CASSEFGDTQYF.

The chain uses TRBV6-4 and TRBJ2-2; TRBD1 aligns across 9 bases. CDR1 MRHNA and CDR2 SNTAGT come from the germline V gene. This CDR3 is 18 amino acids long. Trimming took 4 bases from V and 4 from J; bases not matched to a gene: 13. The CDR3 nucleotides are TGTGCCAGCAGTGTCAAGACAGGGGGGGGCGCCGGCACCGGGGAGCTGTTTTTT. This codes for CASSVKTGGGAGTGELFF.

The chain is built from TRBV7-9 and TRBJ1-2; a weak D match, TRBD1 (5 bases). This CDR3 has 16 amino acids. V shed 2 bases and J shed 5 bases, with 18 bases lying between them. The germline gives CDR1 SEHNR, CDR2 FQNEAQ (reference sequence). For the CDR3, the DNA is TGTGCCAGCAGCTTATCAGGGAGGGAGTTTAAGTATGGCTACACCTTC. Translating it yields CASSLSGREFKYGYTF.

The chain recombines TRBV7-9 with TRBJ1-4; 7 bases align to TRBD1. The length of the CDR3 is 14 residues. V lost 1 base to trimming and J lost 7 bases; unmatched junction nucleotides: 3. Germline V gene sequence: CDR1 SEHNR, CDR2 FQNEAQ (reference sequence). CDR3 region: CASSLGQGAEKLFF. The CDR3 bases are TGTGCCAGCAGCTTAGGACAGGGAGCTGAAAAACTGTTTTTT.

A few counts support this clone. The J gene is TRBJ1-1, the V gene TRBV6-5; 7 bases match TRBD1. Germline V CDR1 and CDR2: MNHEY, SVGAGI. The CDR3 runs to 13 residues. V lost 8 bases to trimming and J lost 4 bases; unmatched junction nucleotides: 7. The CDR3 nucleotides are TGTGCCAGCGGCGGTAACAGGGGCACTGAAGCTTTCTTT. This codes for CASGGNRGTEAFF.

The chain couples TRBV10-2 to TRBJ2-4; D might be TRBD1 (5 bases). Deletions cut 3 bases from V and 3 bases from J, with 9 bases between. This CDR3 region has 14 residues. CDR1 is WSHSY, CDR2 SAAADI, per germline. The CDR3 region has the DNA TGCGCCAGCAGTGAAGGCAGGGACAAAAACATTCAGTACTTC. Its protein is CASSEGRDKNIQYF.

On this clone: At the DNA level, this CDR3 is encoded by other sequences in the same sample as well. The rearrangement joins TRBV2 to TRBJ2-7; D may be TRBD2 (5 bases). The CDR3 runs to 11 residues. Between the trimmed V and J ends, which lost 3 bases and 5 bases, there was a span of 5 bases. From germline, CDR1 is SNHLY and CDR2 FYNNEI. CDR3 sequence: CASSERDEQYF. The CDR3 coding sequence is TGTGCCAGCAGTGAGCGGGACGAGCAGTACTTC.

This rearrangement joins TRBV15 to TRBJ1-5; D not resolved. The V gene lost 1 base and the J gene lost 6 bases, with 7 bases spanning the gap. The CDR3 has 13 residues. The germline gives CDR1 LNHNV, CDR2 YYDKDF (reference sequence). The CDR3 bases are TGTGCCACCAGCAGAGGCGGAGGTCAGCCCCAGCATTTT. Translated: CATSRGGGQPQHF. Using reference TRBV15 and TRBJ1-5 for the parts outside the CDR3, the full variable domain is DAMVIQNPRYQVTQFGKPVTLSCSQTLNHNVMYWYQQKSSQAPKLLFHYYDKDFNNEADTPDNFQSRRPNTSFCFLDIRSPGLGDTAMYLCATSRGGGQPQHFGDGTRLSIL.

This chain joins TRBV5-4 and TRBJ2-7, with D perhaps TRBD2 (5 bases). CDR3 length equals 15 residues. V lost 0 bases, J lost 0 bases, and 10 bases lay in between. The V gene's germline CDR1 is SGHNT and CDR2 YYREEE (reference sequence). CDR3 sequence: CASSLGAGISYEQYF. The CDR3, as DNA: TGTGCCAGCAGCTTGGGCGCGGGTATCTCCTACGAGCAGTACTTC.

The chain uses TRBV28 and TRBJ1-5, with D perhaps matching TRBD1 (6 bases). Germline CDR1 MDHEN, CDR2 SYDVKM. The CDR3 has 15 residues. Trimming left V 7 bases short and J 1 base short, with 14 bases between. The CDR3 loop reads CASNPGTFSNQPQHF. CDR3 nucleotides: TGTGCCAGCAACCCCGGGACATTCAGCAATCAGCCCCAGCATTTT.

The V gene is TRBV2, the J gene TRBJ1-1; 7 nucleotides agree with TRBD1. The CDR3 has 15 amino acids. Germline V lookup: CDR1 SNHLY, CDR2 FYNNEI. With 5 bases clipped from V and 4 bases from J, the junction kept 10 bases outside the gene matches. CDR3 amino acids: CASSLGGQDSTEAFF. CDR3 DNA sequence: TGTGCCAGCAGTTTGGGTGGACAGGATTCCACTGAAGCTTTCTTT.

The V and J genes are TRBV5-6 and TRBJ2-1, with 10 bases fitting TRBD2. Germline V gene sequence: CDR1 SGHDT, CDR2 YYEEEE. The J segment lost 4 bases and the V segment lost 3 bases, leaving 10 bases of the junction unmatched. The CDR3 runs 17 residues. The CDR3 DNA reads as TGTGCCAGCAGCTCGGCCCTAGCGGGGGCACGTTACAATGAGCAGTTCTTC. Protein sequence: CASSSALAGARYNEQFF.

V usage is TRBV5-1 and J usage is TRBJ2-7; 7 positions agree with TRBD2. Germline CDR1 is SGHRS and CDR2 is YFSETQ. This CDR3 has 15 amino acids. V gave up 5 bases and J gave up 0 bases; unmatched junction bases: 8. The CDR3 loop reads CASRPGLTVSYEQYF. In DNA, the CDR3 is TGCGCCAGCAGACCGGGACTAACTGTCTCCTACGAGCAGTACTTC.

This clone has only a few counts. The chain uses TRBV27 and TRBJ1-5; 11 bases are a match to TRBD1. The V segment lost 3 bases and the J segment 3 bases; nucleotides outside the gene matches: 16. The CDR3 contains 20 residues. Germline V gene sequence: CDR1 MNHEY, CDR2 SMNVEV (reference sequence). CDR3 sequence reads: CASSLASGTGGTIANQPQHF. Written as DNA, the CDR3 is TGTGCCAGCAGTTTGGCGTCCGGGACAGGGGGGACTATAGCCAATCAGCCCCAGCATTTT.

CDR3 sequence: CASRTGTANTEAFF. DNA for the CDR3: TGTGCCAGCAGAACCGGGACAGCGAACACTGAAGCTTTCTTT. V and J are TRBV6-5 and TRBJ1-1; TRBD1 matches at 7 bases. The V gene end was trimmed by 6 bases and the J gene end by 1 base; junction bases not matched to a gene: 5. The germline CDR1 and CDR2 sequences are MNHEY and SVGAGI. The CDR3 covers 14 residues.

This chain joins TRBV28 and TRBJ1-5, with a tentative D call TRBD1 (5 bases). This CDR3 has 15 amino acids. Germline values: CDR1 MDHEN, CDR2 SYDVKM. The V gene lost 2 bases and the J gene lost 0 bases, with 8 bases spanning the gap. The CDR3 region is CASSLNRNSNQPQHF. DNA for the CDR3: TGTGCCAGCAGTTTAAACAGGAATAGCAATCAGCCCCAGCATTTT.

The rearrangement joins TRBV9 to TRBJ2-1; D gene unclear. Germline V gene sequence: CDR1 SGDLS, CDR2 YYNGEE. V lost 4 bases to trimming and J lost 5 bases, with 7 bases between them. The CDR3 totals 12 residues. CDR3 region: CASSHSHNEQFF. CDR3 coding DNA: TGTGCCAGCAGCCACTCTCACAATGAGCAGTTCTTC. The variable domain in full, with the rest retrieved from reference TRBV9 and TRBJ2-1, is DSGVTQTPKHLITATGQRVTLRCSPRSGDLSVYWYQQSLDQGLQFLIQYYNGEERAKGNILERFSAQQFPDLHSELNLSSLELGDSALYFCASSHSHNEQFFGPGTRLTVL.

V gene TRBV12-5 combines with J gene TRBJ1-4, with TRBD1 as a possible D gene (5 bases). The V gene's germline CDR1 is LGHNT and CDR2 FRNRAP. The CDR3 runs 14 residues. V lost 6 bases to trimming and J lost 0 bases, with 8 bases between them. CDR3 DNA: TGTGCTAGTGGGGGGGGTGCAACTAATGAAAAACTGTTTTTT. Translating it yields CASGGGATNEKLFF.

V is TRBV5-1 and J is TRBJ2-1, with 7 nucleotides matching TRBD1. The J segment lost 9 bases and the V segment lost 7 bases, leaving 13 bases of the junction unmatched. Germline assignment: CDR1 SGHRS and CDR2 YFSETQ. The CDR3 sequence is 14 residues long. CDR3 bases: TGCGCCAGCTATGAGACAGGGCCCCCGGGTGAGCAGTTCTTC. As protein: CASYETGPPGEQFF.